The table lists the clone carrying this TCR beta chain with a few counts. The target antigen is unknown. This sample is drawn from a study of identical twins. Study-wide results and caveats: Clonotypes of the beta chain that were abundant in cord blood carried fewer insertions (memory repertoires showed none).

The V gene's germline CDR1 is SGHVS and CDR2 FNYEAQ. The CDR3 spans 15 residues. With V trimmed by 5 bases and J by 4 bases, 8 bases remained unmatched. TCRdb reprocessed the 5' RACE reads via MiXCR and lists one record per CDR3 protein. The data contain about 690,000 distinct CDR3 sequences, approximately 22% of them singletons. The same specimen was also included in a second study, on T cells expressing NK-cell markers. That report adds: Sorted T-cell subsets CD3+CD56+NKG2C+, CD3+CD56+NKG2C- and CD3+CD56-NKG2C+ were TCR beta-sequenced.

The material sequenced was PBMCs. This sequence was found in a woman younger than 35 in good health. The chain recombines TRBV7-6 with TRBJ2-1; TRBD1 agrees at 7 bases. The CDR3 coding sequence is TGTGCCAGCAGCGTCGGGACAGACGAATACAATGAGCAGTTCTTC. Its translation is CASSVGTDEYNEQFF.